The rows below give T cell receptor beta chains drawn from one sample of a study of cytomegalovirus exposure and HLA in healthy donors. TCRdb's copy holds only in-frame clones and misses some; the assay was immunoSEQ multiplex PCR. In the table there are 130,000 or so clones, approximately 84% of which are singletons. The specimen sequenced was PBMCs. These TCRs come from a woman in her late teens or twenties in good health and CMV-seronegative. CDR3s include the opening cysteine and the closing phenylalanine or tryptophan. A D gene is named only where the DNA matches it firmly. Size is stated for part of the rows, as once, few or many counts, or as a class when the clone is expanded.

medium-sized	15	TRBJ2-3	TRBV19	TRBD2	CASKLTSGGTDTQYF	TGTGCCAGCAAACTTACTAGCGGAGGCACAGATACGCAGTATTTT
NA	14	TRBJ1-5	TRBV5-8	NA	CASKPGKSNQPQHF	TGTGCCAGCAAGCCCGGGAAGAGCAATCAGCCCCAGCATTTT
NA	14	TRBJ1-2	TRBV29-1	TRBD1	CSVKTGTANYGYTF	TGCAGCGTAAAAACGGGGACAGCGAACTATGGCTACACCTTC
NA	8	TRBJ1-2	TRBV30	NA	CASGGYTF	TGTGCCTCGGGTGGCTACACCTTC
NA	15	TRBJ2-3	TRBV5-1	TRBD2	CASSPGLAGTDTQYF	TGCGCCAGCAGCCCCGGACTAGCGGGCACAGATACGCAGTATTTT
NA	11	TRBJ1-1	TRBV29-1	TRBD1	CSADRGAEAFF	TGCAGCGCGGACAGGGGCGCTGAAGCTTTCTTT
few	14	TRBJ2-7	TRBV6-1	TRBD2	CASSLAGLSYEQYF	TGTGCCAGCAGCCTAGCGGGCCTCTCCTACGAGCAGTACTTC
NA	13	TRBJ1-2	TRBV6-6	NA	CAPSGLSNYGYTF	TGTGCCCCAAGCGGGTTGAGTAACTATGGCTACACCTTC
NA	14	TRBJ2-5	TRBV5-1	TRBD2	CASRDSGSVETQYF	TGCGCCAGCAGGGATAGCGGGAGTGTGGAGACCCAGTACTTC
NA	15	TRBJ2-1	TRBV2	TRBD2	CASSERTRIVDEQFF	TGTGCCAGCAGTGAGAGGACTAGAATCGTAGATGAGCAGTTCTTC
few	14	TRBJ1-5	TRBV15	NA	CATSRDPGDQPQHF	TGTGCCACCAGCAGAGATCCGGGTGATCAGCCCCAGCATTTT
NA	14	TRBJ2-3	TRBV30	TRBD2	CAWGSGLATDTQYF	TGTGCCTGGGGCTCGGGACTAGCGACAGATACGCAGTATTTT
NA	13	TRBJ1-1	TRBV19	NA	CASSINGNTEAFF	TGTGCCAGTAGTATAAACGGGAACACTGAAGCTTTCTTT
NA	11	TRBJ2-5	TRBV20-1	NA	CSVGGEGAQYF	TGCAGTGTTGGGGGAGAGGGGGCCCAGTACTTC
NA	16	TRBJ2-7	TRBV4-1	TRBD1	CASSLRDRGVGDEQYF	TGCGCCAGCAGCCTCCGGGACAGGGGGGTCGGCGACGAGCAGTACTTC